These T cell receptor beta chains were read from a single sample in a study of T cells in Graves' hyperthyroidism and ophthalmopathy. MiXCR was run by TCRdb on the multiplex PCR reads, yielding one entry per CDR3 protein. The sample holds 550,000 to 850,000 distinct CDR3 sequences; under 20% are singletons and the top ten take over 15%. Sequenced material: blood. The receptors here all came from a woman aged 45-60 years with Graves' hyperthyroidism that later progressed to Graves' ophthalmopathy. Both conserved end residues are part of each CDR3. Each record gives: D gene, J gene, clone size, V gene, CDR3 protein, CDR3 DNA. D genes are given only for firm matches. Size is omitted from some rows. Given values are once, few, many or a class for expanded clones.

D gene: .
J gene: TRBJ2-5
clone size: few
V gene: TRBV9
CDR3 protein: CASSVDGGETQYF
CDR3 DNA: TGTGCCAGCAGCGTAGATGGTGGCGAGACCCAGTACTTC

D gene: .
J gene: TRBJ2-7
clone size: many
V gene: TRBV20-1
CDR3 protein: CSARTPTPSTYEQYF
CDR3 DNA: TGCAGTGCTAGGACTCCGACACCTTCCACCTACGAGCAGTACTTC

D gene: .
J gene: TRBJ1-2
clone size: .
V gene: TRBV6-1
CDR3 protein: CASSEVSDGYTF
CDR3 DNA: TGTGCCAGCAGTGAAGTTAGTGATGGCTACACCTTC

D gene: TRBD1
J gene: TRBJ2-5
clone size: many
V gene: TRBV12-3/TRBV12-4
CDR3 protein: CASRVRKGQFEETQYF
CDR3 DNA: TGTGCCAGCAGGGTTAGGAAGGGACAGTTCGAGGAGACCCAGTACTTC

D gene: TRBD1
J gene: TRBJ2-3
clone size: few
V gene: TRBV30
CDR3 protein: CAWARDRGTDTQYF
CDR3 DNA: TGTGCCTGGGCCCGGGACAGGGGCACAGATACGCAGTATTTT

D gene: .
J gene: TRBJ1-1
clone size: few
V gene: TRBV20-1
CDR3 protein: CSEGSGLNTEAFF
CDR3 DNA: TGCAGTGAGGGGTCAGGGTTGAACACTGAAGCTTTCTTT

D gene: .
J gene: TRBJ2-5
clone size: few
V gene: TRBV5-1
CDR3 protein: CASSHRGQGETQYF
CDR3 DNA: TGCGCCAGCAGCCACCGGGGTCAAGGTGAGACCCAGTACTTC

D gene: .
J gene: TRBJ2-1
clone size: .
V gene: TRBV19
CDR3 protein: CATADSGRIYNEQFF
CDR3 DNA: TGTGCCACCGCGGACAGCGGACGAATCTACAATGAGCAGTTCTTC

D gene: .
J gene: TRBJ1-1
clone size: .
V gene: TRBV29-1
CDR3 protein: CSGAAGTSNTEAFF
CDR3 DNA: TGCAGCGGAGCCGCCGGGACATCGAACACTGAAGCTTTCTTT

D gene: .
J gene: TRBJ2-7
clone size: .
V gene: TRBV20-1
CDR3 protein: CSAARGGAYEQYF
CDR3 DNA: TGCAGTGCTGCGAGGGGGGGGGCCTACGAGCAGTACTTC

D gene: .
J gene: TRBJ2-2
clone size: many
V gene: TRBV12-3/TRBV12-4
CDR3 protein: CASLPNTGELFF
CDR3 DNA: TGTGCCAGCCTACCGAACACCGGGGAGCTGTTTTTT

D gene: .
J gene: TRBJ2-2
clone size: .
V gene: TRBV11-2
CDR3 protein: CASRRVGFSAGELFF
CDR3 DNA: TGTGCCAGCAGACGGGTCGGGTTTTCCGCCGGGGAGCTGTTTTTT

D gene: .
J gene: TRBJ2-3
clone size: many
V gene: TRBV5-1
CDR3 protein: CASKEGGHHTQYF
CDR3 DNA: TGCGCCAGCAAGGAGGGGGGCCATCATACGCAGTATTTT

D gene: TRBD1
J gene: TRBJ1-6
clone size: few
V gene: TRBV5-6
CDR3 protein: CASSWAPTGAGNSPLHF
CDR3 DNA: TGTGCCAGCAGCTGGGCCCCCACAGGGGCGGGTAATTCACCCCTCCACTTT

D gene: .
J gene: TRBJ1-6
clone size: few
V gene: TRBV20-1
CDR3 protein: CSARVQGSSPLHF
CDR3 DNA: TGCAGTGCTAGGGTTCAGGGGAGCTCACCCCTCCACTTT

D gene: .
J gene: TRBJ2-7
clone size: .
V gene: TRBV27
CDR3 protein: CATGGDKTAYEQYF
CDR3 DNA: TGTGCCACCGGGGGCGACAAGACCGCCTACGAGCAGTACTTC

D gene: .
J gene: TRBJ1-5
clone size: .
V gene: TRBV6-5
CDR3 protein: CASNTPGQYSNQPQHF
CDR3 DNA: TGTGCCAGCAATACTCCGGGACAATATAGCAATCAGCCCCAGCATTTT

D gene: .
J gene: TRBJ2-1
clone size: many
V gene: TRBV6-1
CDR3 protein: CASRVGLSADEQFF
CDR3 DNA: TGTGCCAGCAGGGTGGGACTTAGCGCGGATGAGCAGTTCTTC

D gene: .
J gene: TRBJ1-2
clone size: many
V gene: TRBV3-1
CDR3 protein: CASSQDRLKDGYTF
CDR3 DNA: TGTGCCAGCAGCCAAGATCGACTAAAGGATGGCTACACCTTC

D gene: .
J gene: TRBJ1-5
clone size: few
V gene: TRBV6-1
CDR3 protein: CASTGLTRNQPQHF
CDR3 DNA: TGTGCCAGCACAGGGCTCACTCGCAATCAGCCCCAGCATTTT

D gene: .
J gene: TRBJ1-5
clone size: few
V gene: TRBV6-9
CDR3 protein: CASSSFYSNQPQHF
CDR3 DNA: TGTGCCAGCAGTTCCTTCTATAGCAATCAGCCCCAGCATTTT

D gene: .
J gene: TRBJ1-4
clone size: few
V gene: TRBV6-1
CDR3 protein: CASTNPGFSEKLFF
CDR3 DNA: TGTGCCAGCACCAATCCAGGGTTTAGCGAAAAACTGTTTTTT

D gene: TRBD1
J gene: TRBJ2-7
clone size: .
V gene: TRBV29-1
CDR3 protein: CSVEGQGGNEQYF
CDR3 DNA: TGCAGCGTCGAGGGACAGGGGGGGAACGAGCAGTACTTC

D gene: TRBD1
J gene: TRBJ2-2
clone size: few
V gene: TRBV24-1
CDR3 protein: CATSDPTGYPGELFF
CDR3 DNA: TGTGCCACCAGTGACCCGACAGGGTACCCCGGGGAGCTGTTTTTT

D gene: .
J gene: TRBJ1-2
clone size: few
V gene: TRBV15
CDR3 protein: CATSVKGAHPMYGYTF
CDR3 DNA: TGTGCCACCAGCGTGAAGGGCGCTCACCCAATGTATGGCTACACCTTC

D gene: .
J gene: TRBJ2-2
clone size: .
V gene: TRBV7-9
CDR3 protein: CASSPRMEVPTGELFF
CDR3 DNA: TGTGCCAGCAGCCCGCGGATGGAAGTCCCTACCGGGGAGCTGTTTTTT

D gene: .
J gene: TRBJ1-5
clone size: many
V gene: TRBV6-1
CDR3 protein: CASSDQPRGNQPQHF
CDR3 DNA: TGTGCCAGCAGTGACCAACCACGGGGCAATCAGCCCCAGCATTTT

D gene: .
J gene: TRBJ2-1
clone size: .
V gene: TRBV5-1
CDR3 protein: CASSMPGVSYNEQFF
CDR3 DNA: TGCGCCAGCAGTATGCCGGGGGTCTCCTACAATGAGCAGTTCTTC

D gene: .
J gene: TRBJ1-1
clone size: .
V gene: TRBV5-1
CDR3 protein: CASSFGIGGNTEAFF
CDR3 DNA: TGCGCCAGCAGCTTCGGCATTGGGGGAAACACTGAAGCTTTCTTT

D gene: .
J gene: TRBJ2-4
clone size: .
V gene: TRBV20-1
CDR3 protein: CSGVAKNIQYF
CDR3 DNA: TGCAGTGGGGTAGCCAAAAACATTCAGTACTTC

D gene: .
J gene: TRBJ2-5
clone size: .
V gene: TRBV20-1
CDR3 protein: CSARIGPETQYF
CDR3 DNA: TGCAGTGCCAGGATAGGCCCAGAGACCCAGTACTTC

D gene: .
J gene: TRBJ1-3
clone size: few
V gene: TRBV5-1
CDR3 protein: CASSLAWGNTIYF
CDR3 DNA: TGCGCCAGCAGCTTGGCCTGGGGAAACACCATATATTTT

D gene: TRBD1
J gene: TRBJ1-4
clone size: few
V gene: TRBV5-1
CDR3 protein: CASSLGQGVSRKLFF
CDR3 DNA: TGCGCCAGCAGCTTGGGGCAGGGGGTCTCAAGGAAACTGTTTTTT

D gene: .
J gene: TRBJ1-2
clone size: many
V gene: TRBV5-1
CDR3 protein: CASSLVGPGREGYTF
CDR3 DNA: TGCGCCAGCAGCTTGGTAGGGCCGGGCCGTGAGGGCTACACCTTC

D gene: TRBD1
J gene: TRBJ2-2
clone size: .
V gene: TRBV3-1
CDR3 protein: CASSQDRQGTNTGELSF
CDR3 DNA: TGTGCCAGCAGCCAAGATAGACAGGGTACGAACACCGGGGAGCTGTCTTTT

D gene: TRBD2
J gene: TRBJ2-5
clone size: .
V gene: TRBV2
CDR3 protein: CASRVTSGAQETQYF
CDR3 DNA: TGTGCCAGCAGGGTGACTAGCGGGGCACAAGAGACCCAGTACTTC